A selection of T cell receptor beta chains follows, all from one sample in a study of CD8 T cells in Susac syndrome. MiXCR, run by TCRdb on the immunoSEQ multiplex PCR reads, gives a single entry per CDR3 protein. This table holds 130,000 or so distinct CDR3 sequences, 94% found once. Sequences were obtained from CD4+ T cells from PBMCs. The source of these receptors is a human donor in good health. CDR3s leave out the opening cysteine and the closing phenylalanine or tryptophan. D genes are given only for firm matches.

ASSSGTEGDTQY	TRBJ2-3	NA	TRBV5-1
ASSPELADTQY	TRBJ2-3	NA	TRBV5-4
ATSRGQVNNQPQH	TRBJ1-5	NA	TRBV15
ASSLNPGSTDTQY	TRBJ2-3	NA	TRBV7-3
ASSRDRAYNEQF	TRBJ2-1	TRBD1	TRBV28
ASSFWTNSYNEQF	TRBJ2-1	NA	TRBV7-2
ASSLIWTGEEKLF	TRBJ1-4	TRBD1	TRBV7-9
ASSPSRRDRGLEQY	TRBJ2-7	NA	TRBV2
ASSLGQLSSYEQY	TRBJ2-7	NA	TRBV27
ASSSGTGELF	TRBJ2-2	NA	TRBV7-9
ASEVEGNQPQH	TRBJ1-5	NA	TRBV21-1
ASTRQEEGEKLF	TRBJ1-4	NA	TRBV7-9
ASSAKGQSQETQY	TRBJ2-5	TRBD1	TRBV5-4
ASRLAGVEDIQY	TRBJ2-4	TRBD2	TRBV28
SERGPGEQF	TRBJ2-1	NA	TRBV29-1
ASRLTSSEQPQH	TRBJ1-5	NA	TRBV7-9
ASSRTISNQPQH	TRBJ1-5	NA	TRBV6-2/TRBV6-3
ASSRGPLTSYNEQF	TRBJ2-1	NA	TRBV3-1
SVGGYLTGELF	TRBJ2-2	NA	TRBV29-1
AWSRMGYTEAF	TRBJ1-1	NA	TRBV30
ASSLETASYGYT	TRBJ1-2	NA	TRBV7-2
ASSSSLVTANTGELF	TRBJ2-2	NA	TRBV5-1
ASSRPGQESYGYT	TRBJ1-2	TRBD1	TRBV3-1
ASSLVGGHTDTQY	TRBJ2-3	NA	TRBV5-1
ASSEAMREAFTSEKLF	TRBJ1-4	NA	TRBV6-1
ATSDTSSPTDTQY	TRBJ2-3	NA	TRBV24-1
ASSLRAATPDYGYT	TRBJ1-2	NA	TRBV7-3
ATSPGQVATNEKLF	TRBJ1-4	TRBD1	TRBV15